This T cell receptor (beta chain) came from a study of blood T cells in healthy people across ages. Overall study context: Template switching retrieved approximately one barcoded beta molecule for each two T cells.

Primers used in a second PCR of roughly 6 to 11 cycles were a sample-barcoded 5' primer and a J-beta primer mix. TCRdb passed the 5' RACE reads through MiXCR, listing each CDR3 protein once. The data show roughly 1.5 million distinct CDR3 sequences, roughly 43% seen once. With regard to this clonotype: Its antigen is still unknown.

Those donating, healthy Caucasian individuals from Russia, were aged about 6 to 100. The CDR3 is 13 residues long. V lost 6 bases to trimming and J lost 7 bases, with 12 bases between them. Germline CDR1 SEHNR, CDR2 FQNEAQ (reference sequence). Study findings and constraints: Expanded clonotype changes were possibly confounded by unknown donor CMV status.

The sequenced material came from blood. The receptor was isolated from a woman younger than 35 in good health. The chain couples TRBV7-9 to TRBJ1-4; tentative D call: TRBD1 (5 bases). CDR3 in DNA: TGTGCCAGCAGTGGCAGGGTGGGTGAAAAACTGTTTTTT. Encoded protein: CASSGRVGEKLFF.